This T cell receptor (beta chain) was sequenced during a study of identifying expanded T cells in peripheral blood. Broader study findings: Technical replicates showed about 1.1 changed clones; approximately 2 weeks roughly 15; four weeks 19. Variance in clone template counts between roughly two-week samples significantly increased with total template count across all healthy donors.

Sequenced by immunoSEQ multiplex PCR; TCRdb stores in-frame clones only, minus some. The top ten clones hold 5.5% to 6.5% of a sample with about 90,000 clones, 75% to 90% of them seen once. Collection occurred without any documented infections or immune events in donors. CDR3 size: 13 residues. CDR1 and CDR2 from the germline V gene are SGHTA and FQGNSA. The ends were cut back, 0 bases at V and 14 bases at J, with 16 bases in the middle. As to this clone: Its specificity is not known.

The chain recombines TRBV7-2 with TRBJ1-2, with a weak D call TRBD1 (6 bases). The receptor was derived from a person between 18 and 75 years old in good health. The sample was blood. Here the CDR3 DNA reads TGTGCCAGCAGCTTAGCGACAGTACAGGGCGGAACCTTC. Protein: CASSLATVQGGTF.